One sample yielded the 7 T cell receptor beta chains listed below, sequenced in a study of blood T cell repertoires in COVID-19. The repertoire was sequenced with immunoSEQ multiplex PCR; TCRdb's copy has only in-frame clones and lacks some. This table has nearly 350,000 clones, 88% appearing once. The material sequenced was peripheral blood. These receptors all stem from an older woman with COVID-19, enrolled during active disease.

The rearrangement uses TRBV19 and TRBJ2-3; D gene uncertain. Germline CDR1 is LNHDA and CDR2 is SQIVND (reference sequence). Trimming cost V 3 bases and J 1 base, with 5 bases left between them. The CDR3 loop spans 13 amino acids. CDR3 in amino acids: CASSIVGTDTQYF. The CDR3 DNA sequence: TGTGCCAGTAGTATCGTCGGCACAGATACGCAGTATTTT.

This clone was detected only once. J is TRBJ2-2 and V is TRBV11-3; 9 bases match TRBD1. The CDR3 extends over 16 amino acids. The junction had 3 bases not matched to a gene; V was cut back by 1 base and J by 3 bases. The germline gives CDR1 SGHNT, CDR2 YENEEA. CDR3 DNA: TGTGCCAGCAGCTTAGGGGACAGGGCGGACACCGGGGAGCTGTTTTTT. Amino acid sequence: CASSLGDRADTGELFF. Using reference TRBV11-3 and TRBJ2-2 for the parts outside the CDR3, the full variable domain is EAGVVQSPRYKIIEKKQPVAFWCNPISGHNTLYWYLQNLGQGPELLIRYENEEAVDDSQLPKDRFSAERLKGVDSTLKIQPAELGDSAVYLCASSLGDRADTGELFFGEGSRLTVL.

The chain uses TRBV2 and TRBJ1-5; 11 bases line up with TRBD1. This CDR3 comprises 13 residues. V dropped 8 bases and J dropped 5; count of bases not matched to a gene: 2. Germline V gene sequence: CDR1 SNHLY, CDR2 FYNNEI. CDR3 sequence: CASQDRGHQPQHF. The CDR3 bases are TGTGCCAGCCAGGACAGGGGGCATCAGCCCCAGCATTTT.

In this sample, this clone turned up a few times. The junction departs from germline at one end; a sequencing error may be responsible. The rearrangement joins TRBV10-3 to TRBJ2-1, with a possible D match to TRBD2 (6 bases). Germline assignment: CDR1 ENHRY and CDR2 SYGVKD. This CDR3 spans 11 amino acids. In DNA, the CDR3 is TGTGCCATCAGTGAGTCGGGGACTTTGGTCTTC. As protein: CAISESGTLVF.

This clone was picked up one time. V gene TRBV15 combines with J gene TRBJ1-3, with a tentative D call TRBD1 (5 bases). Germline V lookup: CDR1 LNHNV, CDR2 YYDKDF (reference sequence). This CDR3 has 15 residues. Trimming stripped 2 bases from V and 2 bases from J, with 10 bases between. Written as DNA, the CDR3 is TGTGCCACCAGCAGATCGGGGGACCCTGGAAACACCATATATTTT. Its protein product is CATSRSGDPGNTIYF.

This chain joins TRBV7-8 and TRBJ1-1; D is undetermined. The V end lost 4 bases, the J end lost 9 bases, and 12 bases lay between the germline ends. The length of the CDR3 is 12 residues. Germline CDR1 reads SGHVS; CDR2 reads FQNEAQ. For the CDR3, the DNA is TGTGCCAGCAGCTACCGGGAAGCTCAAGCTTTCTTT. This codes for CASSYREAQAFF.

The rearrangement links TRBV7-2 to TRBJ2-7, with D maybe TRBD2 (5 bases). Germline V lookup: CDR1 SGHTA, CDR2 FQGNSA. V was cut by 1 base and J by 2 bases, with 9 bases left in between. This CDR3 is built from 14 residues. CDR3 sequence reads: CASSLGGLPYEQYF. For the CDR3, the DNA is TGTGCCAGCAGCTTAGGAGGGCTGCCCTACGAGCAGTACTTC.